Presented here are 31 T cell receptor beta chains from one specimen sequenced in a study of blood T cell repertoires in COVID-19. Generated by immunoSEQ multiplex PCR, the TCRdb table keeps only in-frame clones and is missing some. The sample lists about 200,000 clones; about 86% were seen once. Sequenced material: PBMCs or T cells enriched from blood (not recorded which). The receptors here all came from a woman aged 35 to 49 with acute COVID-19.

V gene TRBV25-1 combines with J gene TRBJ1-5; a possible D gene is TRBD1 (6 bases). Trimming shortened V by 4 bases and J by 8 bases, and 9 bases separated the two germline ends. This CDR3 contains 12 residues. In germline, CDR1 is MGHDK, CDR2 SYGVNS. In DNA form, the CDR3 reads TGTGCCAGCAGTGGAGGGGGGGAGCCCCAGCATTTT. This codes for CASSGGGEPQHF.

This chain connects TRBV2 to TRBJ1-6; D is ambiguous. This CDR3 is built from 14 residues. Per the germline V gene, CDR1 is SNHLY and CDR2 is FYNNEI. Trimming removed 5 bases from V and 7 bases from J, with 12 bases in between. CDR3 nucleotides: TGTGCCAGCAGTCACGAGGCTTCGAATTCACCCCTCCACTTT. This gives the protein CASSHEASNSPLHF.

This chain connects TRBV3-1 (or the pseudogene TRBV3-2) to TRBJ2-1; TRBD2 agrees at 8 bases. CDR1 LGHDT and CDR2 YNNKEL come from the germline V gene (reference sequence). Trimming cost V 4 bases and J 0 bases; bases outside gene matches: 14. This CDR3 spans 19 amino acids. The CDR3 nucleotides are TGTGCCAGCAGCCCCCCAGCGTCATTAGCGGGGAGCTCCTACAATGAGCAGTTCTTC. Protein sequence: CASSPPASLAGSSYNEQFF.

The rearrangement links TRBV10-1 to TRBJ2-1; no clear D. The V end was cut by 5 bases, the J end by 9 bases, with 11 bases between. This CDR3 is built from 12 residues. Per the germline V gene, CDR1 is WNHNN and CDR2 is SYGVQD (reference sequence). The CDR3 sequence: CASSTPGSEQFF. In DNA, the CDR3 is TGCGCCAGCAGTACGCCTGGTAGTGAGCAGTTCTTC.

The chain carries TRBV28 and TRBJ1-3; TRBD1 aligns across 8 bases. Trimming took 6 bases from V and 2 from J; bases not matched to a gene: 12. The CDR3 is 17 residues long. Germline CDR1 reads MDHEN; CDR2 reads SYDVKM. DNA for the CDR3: TGTGCCAGCAGCTCCATCTTGACAGGGGCAACTGGAAACACCATATATTTT. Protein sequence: CASSSILTGATGNTIYF. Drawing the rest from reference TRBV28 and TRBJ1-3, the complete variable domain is DVKVTQSSRYLVKRTGEKVFLECVQDMDHENMFWYRQDPGLGLRLIYFSYDVKMKEKGDIPEGYSVSREKKERFSLILESASTNQTSMYLCASSSILTGATGNTIYFGEGSWLTVV.

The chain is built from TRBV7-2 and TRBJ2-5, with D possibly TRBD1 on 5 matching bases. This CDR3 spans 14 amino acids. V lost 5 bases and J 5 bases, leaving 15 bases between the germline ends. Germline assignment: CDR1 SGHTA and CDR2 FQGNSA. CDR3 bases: TGTGCCAGCAGCCGTAATCCAGCAGGGGAGACCCAGTACTTC. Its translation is CASSRNPAGETQYF.

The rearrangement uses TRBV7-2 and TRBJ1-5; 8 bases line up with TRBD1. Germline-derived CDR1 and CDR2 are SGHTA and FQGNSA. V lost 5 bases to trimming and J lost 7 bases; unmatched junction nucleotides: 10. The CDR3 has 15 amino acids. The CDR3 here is CASSLRTGSGQPQHF. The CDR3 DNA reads TGTGCCAGCAGCCTCCGGACAGGGTCGGGGCAGCCCCAGCATTTT.

Here the CDR3 DNA reads TGTGCCAGCAGTTCCGGGACTAGCGGGAGGCCGGGGCCCCACTACGAGCAGTACTTC. It specifies CASSSGTSGRPGPHYEQYF. The V call is TRBV28, the J call TRBJ2-7, with TRBD2 identical over 15 bases. CDR1 and CDR2 from the germline V gene are MDHEN and SYDVKM. With V trimmed by 4 bases and J by 3 bases, 13 bases remained unmatched. This CDR3 comprises 19 residues.

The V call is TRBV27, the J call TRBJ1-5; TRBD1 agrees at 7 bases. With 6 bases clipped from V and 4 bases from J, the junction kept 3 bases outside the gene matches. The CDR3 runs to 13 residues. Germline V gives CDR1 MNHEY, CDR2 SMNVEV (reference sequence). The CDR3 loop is CASRSQGNQPQHF. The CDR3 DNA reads TGTGCCAGCAGATCACAGGGGAATCAGCCCCAGCATTTT.

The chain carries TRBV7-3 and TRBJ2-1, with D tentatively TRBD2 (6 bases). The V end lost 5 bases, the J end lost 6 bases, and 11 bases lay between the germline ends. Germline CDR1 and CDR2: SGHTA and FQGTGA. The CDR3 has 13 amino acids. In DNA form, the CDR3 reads TGTGCCAGCAGCCCCCCGACTAGCAATGAGCAGTTCTTC. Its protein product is CASSPPTSNEQFF.

The CDR3 region has the DNA TGCGCCAGCAGCCCAGGGTCACTAGCGAGAGACTACGAGCAGTACTTC. The encoded protein is CASSPGSLARDYEQYF. V is TRBV4-1 and J is TRBJ2-7; 7 bases are shared with TRBD2. Trimming took 4 bases from V and 3 from J; bases not matched to a gene: 12. The germline V gene has CDR1 MGHRA and CDR2 YSYEKL. The CDR3 contains 16 residues.

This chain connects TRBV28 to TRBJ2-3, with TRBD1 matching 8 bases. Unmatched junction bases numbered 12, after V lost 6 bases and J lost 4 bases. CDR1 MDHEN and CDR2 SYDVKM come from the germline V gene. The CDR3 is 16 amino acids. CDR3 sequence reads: CASRPPTGGRSDTQYF. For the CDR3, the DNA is TGTGCCAGCAGACCTCCCACAGGGGGTCGTTCAGATACGCAGTATTTT.

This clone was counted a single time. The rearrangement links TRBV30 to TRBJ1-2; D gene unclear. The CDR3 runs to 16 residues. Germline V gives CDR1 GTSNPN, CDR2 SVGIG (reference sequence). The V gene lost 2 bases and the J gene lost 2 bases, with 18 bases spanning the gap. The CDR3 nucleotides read TGTGCCTGGAGTTTCATGAACTCCGGGATCAACTATGGCTACACCTTC. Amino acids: CAWSFMNSGINYGYTF.

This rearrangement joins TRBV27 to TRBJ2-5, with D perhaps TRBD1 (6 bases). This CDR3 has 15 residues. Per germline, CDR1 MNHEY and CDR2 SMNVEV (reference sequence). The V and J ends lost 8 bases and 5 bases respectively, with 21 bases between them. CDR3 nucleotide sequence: TGTGCCAGCGGCATTAGGGGGTCGTCGGCGGAGACCCAGTACTTC. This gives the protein CASGIRGSSAETQYF.

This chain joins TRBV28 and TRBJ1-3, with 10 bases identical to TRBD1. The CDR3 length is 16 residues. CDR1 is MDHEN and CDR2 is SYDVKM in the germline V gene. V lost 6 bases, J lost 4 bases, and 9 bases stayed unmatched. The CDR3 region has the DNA TGTGCCAGCAGCTCCCTGACAGGGGGCGAAGGAAACACCATATATTTT. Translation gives CASSSLTGGEGNTIYF.

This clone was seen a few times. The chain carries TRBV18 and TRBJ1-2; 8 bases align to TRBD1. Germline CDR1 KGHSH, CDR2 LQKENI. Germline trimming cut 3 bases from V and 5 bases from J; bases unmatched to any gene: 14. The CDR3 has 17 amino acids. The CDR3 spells CASSPPGQAYPLYGYTF. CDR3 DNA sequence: TGTGCCAGCTCACCGCCGGGACAGGCTTACCCTCTATATGGCTACACCTTC.

Here the CDR3 DNA reads TGTGCCAGCAGACAGACAGACAGTTATAATTCACCCCTCCACTTT. Translating gives CASRQTDSYNSPLHF. The J gene is TRBJ1-6, the V gene TRBV11-2; D might be TRBD1 (5 bases). Trimming shortened V by 6 bases and J by 4 bases, and 13 bases separated the two germline ends. In germline, CDR1 is SGHAT, CDR2 FQNNGV. The CDR3 has 15 residues.

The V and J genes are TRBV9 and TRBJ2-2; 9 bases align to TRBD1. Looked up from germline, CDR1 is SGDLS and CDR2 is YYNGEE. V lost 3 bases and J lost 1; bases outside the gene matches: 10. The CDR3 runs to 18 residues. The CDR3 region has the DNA TGTGCCAGCAGCGAGTCCTTAGGGACAGGGCAGAACACCGGGGAGCTGTTTTTT. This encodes CASSESLGTGQNTGELFF.

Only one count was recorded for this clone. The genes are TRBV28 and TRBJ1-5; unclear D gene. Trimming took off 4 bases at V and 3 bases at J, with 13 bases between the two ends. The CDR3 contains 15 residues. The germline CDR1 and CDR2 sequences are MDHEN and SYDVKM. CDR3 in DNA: TGTGCCAGCAGTTCGCCAGGAGGGCCCAATCAGCCCCAGCATTTT. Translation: CASSSPGGPNQPQHF.

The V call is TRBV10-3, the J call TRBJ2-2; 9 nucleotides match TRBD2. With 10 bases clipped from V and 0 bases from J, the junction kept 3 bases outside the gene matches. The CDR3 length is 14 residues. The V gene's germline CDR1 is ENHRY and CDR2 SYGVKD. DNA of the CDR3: TGTGCCACCGCGGGGGGGTCGAACACCGGGGAGCTGTTTTTT. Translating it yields CATAGGSNTGELFF.

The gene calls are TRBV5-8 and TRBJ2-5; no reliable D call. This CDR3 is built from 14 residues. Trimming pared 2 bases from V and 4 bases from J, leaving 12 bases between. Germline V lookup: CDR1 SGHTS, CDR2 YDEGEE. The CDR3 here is CASSFGGQVETQYF. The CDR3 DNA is TGTGCCAGCAGCTTCGGTGGGCAGGTAGAGACCCAGTACTTC.

Here the CDR3 DNA reads TGTGCCAGCAGCTTTTGGTGCGCCTACGAGCAGTACTTC. It yields the protein CASSFWCAYEQYF. The chain combines TRBV9 with TRBJ2-7, with D hard to call. Germline V CDR1 and CDR2: SGDLS, YYNGEE. The CDR3 length is 13 residues. V lost 4 bases and J lost 2, with 10 bases in between.

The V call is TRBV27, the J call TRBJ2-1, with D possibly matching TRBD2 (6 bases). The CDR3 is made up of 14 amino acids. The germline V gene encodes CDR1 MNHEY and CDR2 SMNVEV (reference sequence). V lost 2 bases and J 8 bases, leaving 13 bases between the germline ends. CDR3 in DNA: TGTGCCAGCAGTTTAAGGAGGGTCGTAGATGAGCAGTTCTTC. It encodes CASSLRRVVDEQFF.

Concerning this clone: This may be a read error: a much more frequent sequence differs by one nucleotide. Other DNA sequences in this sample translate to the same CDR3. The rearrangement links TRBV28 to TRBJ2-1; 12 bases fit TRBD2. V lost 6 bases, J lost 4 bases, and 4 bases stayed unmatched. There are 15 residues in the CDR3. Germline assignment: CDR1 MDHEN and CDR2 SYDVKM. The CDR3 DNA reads TGTGCCAGCAGCCCCGGGACTAGCGGGTACAATGAGCAGTTCTTC. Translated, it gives CASSPGTSGYNEQFF. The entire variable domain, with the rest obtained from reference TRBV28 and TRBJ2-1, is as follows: DVKVTQSSRYLVKRTGEKVFLECVQDMDHENMFWYRQDPGLGLRLIYFSYDVKMKEKGDIPEGYSVSREKKERFSLILESASTNQTSMYLCASSPGTSGYNEQFFGPGTRLTVL.

As DNA, the CDR3 is TGTGCCAGCAGCGCAGCCGGGACTGTAAATGAGCAGTTCTTC. Translating gives CASSAAGTVNEQFF. The chain uses TRBV11-2 and TRBJ2-1; possibly TRBD2 for D (6 bases). V was cut by 5 bases and J by 7 bases, with 15 bases left in between. Germline values: CDR1 SGHAT, CDR2 FQNNGV. This CDR3 has 14 amino acids.

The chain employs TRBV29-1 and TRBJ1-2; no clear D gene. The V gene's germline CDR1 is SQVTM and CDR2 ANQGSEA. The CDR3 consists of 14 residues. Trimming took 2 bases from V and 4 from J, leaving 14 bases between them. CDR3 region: CSVEWASELYGYTF. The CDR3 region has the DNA TGCAGCGTTGAATGGGCCTCAGAACTCTATGGCTACACCTTC.

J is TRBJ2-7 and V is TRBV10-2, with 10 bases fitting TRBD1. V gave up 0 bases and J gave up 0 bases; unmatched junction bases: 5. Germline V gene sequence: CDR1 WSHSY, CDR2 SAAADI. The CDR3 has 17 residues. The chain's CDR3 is CASSESPGQGSSYEQYF. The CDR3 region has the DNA TGCGCCAGCAGTGAGTCCCCGGGACAGGGGAGCTCCTACGAGCAGTACTTC.

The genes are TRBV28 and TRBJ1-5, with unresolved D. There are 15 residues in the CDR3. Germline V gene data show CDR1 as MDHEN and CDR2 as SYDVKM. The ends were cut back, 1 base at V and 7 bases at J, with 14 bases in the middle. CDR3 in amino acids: CASSLYGSRVQPQHF. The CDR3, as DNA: TGTGCCAGCAGTTTATACGGCTCGCGGGTCCAGCCCCAGCATTTT.

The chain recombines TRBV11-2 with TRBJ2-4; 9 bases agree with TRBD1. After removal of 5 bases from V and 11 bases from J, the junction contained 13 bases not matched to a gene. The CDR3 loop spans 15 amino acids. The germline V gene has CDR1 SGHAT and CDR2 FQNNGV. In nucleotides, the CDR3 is TGTGCCAGCAGCCCCCGCGTGGGACAGGGCGTTGTTCAGTACTTC. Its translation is CASSPRVGQGVVQYF.

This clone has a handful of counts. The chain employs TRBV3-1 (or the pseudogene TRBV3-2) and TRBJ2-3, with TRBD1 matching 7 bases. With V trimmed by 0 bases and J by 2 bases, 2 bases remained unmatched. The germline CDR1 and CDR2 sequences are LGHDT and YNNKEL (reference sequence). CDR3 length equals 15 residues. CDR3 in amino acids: CASSQDGTATDTQYF. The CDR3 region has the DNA TGTGCCAGCAGCCAAGATGGGACAGCCACAGATACGCAGTATTTT.

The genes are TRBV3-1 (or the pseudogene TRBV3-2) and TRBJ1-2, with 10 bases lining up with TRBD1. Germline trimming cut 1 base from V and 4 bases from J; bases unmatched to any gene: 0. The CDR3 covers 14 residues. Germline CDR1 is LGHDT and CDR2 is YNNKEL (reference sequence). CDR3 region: CASSQGTGGYGYTF. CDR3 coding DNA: TGTGCCAGCAGCCAAGGGACAGGGGGCTATGGCTACACCTTC.